This entry describes one TCR beta chain. Authors' data handling: Reference gene primer amplification in the assay estimated nucleated cell counts. Some clones are missing from TCRdb's copy, which holds only in-frame ones; the method was immunoSEQ multiplex PCR. V, J and clone size are those of that table, while D and trimming were read from the DNA. The table shows tens of thousands of clones, with over 80% occurring only once. Germline lookup yields CDR1 MNHEY and CDR2 SMNVEV (reference sequence). Trimming took 6 bases from V and 2 from J; bases not matched to a gene: 8. The CDR3 sequence is 15 residues long. This entry comes from a study of blood T cell repertoires in COVID-19. About the research overall: Sites across the United States, Italy and Spain contributed samples from acute and convalescent COVID-19. T cells, B-cell-depleted T cells, or PBMCs supplied cDNA or gDNA.

The source of this sequence is a man older than 75 with acute or convalescent COVID-19. The rearrangement links TRBV27 to TRBJ1-1; 8 bases fit TRBD1. Sequencing input: peripheral blood. The DNA for the CDR3 is TGTGCCAGCAGCACTATTGGGACAGGAAACACTGAAGCTTTCTTT. It translates to CASSTIGTGNTEAFF.